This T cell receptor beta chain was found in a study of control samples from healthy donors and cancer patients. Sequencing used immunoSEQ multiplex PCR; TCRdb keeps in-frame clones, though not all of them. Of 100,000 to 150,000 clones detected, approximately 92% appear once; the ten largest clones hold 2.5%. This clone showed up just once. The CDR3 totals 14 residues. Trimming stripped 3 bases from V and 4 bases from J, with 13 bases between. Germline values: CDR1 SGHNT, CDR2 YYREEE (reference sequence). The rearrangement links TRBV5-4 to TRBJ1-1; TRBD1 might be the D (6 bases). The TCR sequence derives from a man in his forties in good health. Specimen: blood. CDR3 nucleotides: TGTGCCAGCAGCTCCCTCACAGGGATCACTGAAGCTTTCTTT. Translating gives CASSSLTGITEAFF.